A single sample gave rise to the 7 T cell receptor beta chains below, sequenced in a study of shared clonotypes between healthy human individuals. TCRdb's copy holds only in-frame clones and misses some; the assay was immunoSEQ multiplex PCR. The sample holds roughly 1 million clones; about 74% are singletons and the top ten take approximately 1.5%. The sample was memory CD4+ T cells sorted from blood. The subset here: CD45RA-negative fraction. These receptors were taken from a young man in good health.

This sequence joins TRBV19 and TRBJ2-3; tentatively, D is TRBD2 (6 bases). CDR1 is LNHDA and CDR2 is SQIVND in the germline V gene (reference sequence). The ends were cut back, 5 bases at V and 1 base at J, with 7 bases in the middle. This CDR3 contains 13 residues. In DNA, the CDR3 is TGTGCCAGTAGTGTAGCGGGCACAGATACGCAGTATTTT. This gives the protein CASSVAGTDTQYF.

A note on this clone: The junction departs from the called germline gene at one end, perhaps through a read error. V and J are TRBV18 and TRBJ1-4; D unclear. The CDR3 is 16 residues long. Germline CDR1 reads KGHSH; CDR2 reads LQKENI. The CDR3 protein is CASSPLSTQRNERLFF. In DNA form, the CDR3 reads TGTGCCAGCTCACCCCTGAGTACACAGAGGAATGAAAGACTGTTTTTT.

This chain joins TRBV5-6 and TRBJ1-1, with D maybe TRBD1 (6 bases). Germline CDR1 SGHDT, CDR2 YYEEEE. V lost 2 bases and J lost 3, with 14 bases in between. The CDR3 covers 15 residues. The CDR3 sequence is CASSFGTGKDTEAFF. The CDR3 DNA reads TGTGCCAGCAGCTTCGGCACAGGGAAGGACACTGAAGCTTTCTTT.

The J gene is TRBJ1-2, the V gene TRBV4-1; maybe TRBD1 (6 bases). CDR1 is MGHRA and CDR2 is YSYEKL in the germline V gene. The CDR3 spans 16 residues. Trimming took 1 base from V and 6 from J, leaving 18 bases between them. As DNA, the CDR3 is TGCGCCAGCAGCCAAGGGGAGGGGGGTCCGTTGGATGGCTACACCTTC. The encoded protein is CASSQGEGGPLDGYTF.

The J gene is TRBJ1-4, the V gene TRBV5-6; TRBD1 is a possible D gene (5 bases). The V gene's germline CDR1 is SGHDT and CDR2 YYEEEE. The CDR3 totals 14 residues. Trimming cost V 4 bases and J 5 bases, with 12 bases left between them. The CDR3 DNA is TGTGCCAGCAGCCACGGGACGGAGAATGAAAAACTGTTTTTT. Protein sequence: CASSHGTENEKLFF.

The rearrangement joins TRBV30 to TRBJ2-2; D is possibly TRBD1 (5 bases). The CDR3 sequence is 13 residues long. Germline CDR1 is GTSNPN and CDR2 is SVGIG (reference sequence). Trimming pared 7 bases from V and 0 bases from J, leaving 9 bases between. CDR3 nucleotide sequence: TGTGCCTATGACAGCGCGAACACCGGGGAGCTGTTTTTT. Encoded protein: CAYDSANTGELFF.

Notes on this clone: Other DNA sequences in the sample encode the same CDR3. The J gene is TRBJ2-7, the V gene TRBV2, with D perhaps being TRBD1 or TRBD2 (5 bases each). The V and J ends lost 4 bases and 5 bases respectively, with 12 bases between them. The length of the CDR3 is 13 residues. Germline-derived CDR1 and CDR2 are SNHLY and FYNNEI. The CDR3 DNA sequence: TGTGCCAGCAGTGTCCCGGGACGGAACGAGCAGTACTTC. It encodes CASSVPGRNEQYF.